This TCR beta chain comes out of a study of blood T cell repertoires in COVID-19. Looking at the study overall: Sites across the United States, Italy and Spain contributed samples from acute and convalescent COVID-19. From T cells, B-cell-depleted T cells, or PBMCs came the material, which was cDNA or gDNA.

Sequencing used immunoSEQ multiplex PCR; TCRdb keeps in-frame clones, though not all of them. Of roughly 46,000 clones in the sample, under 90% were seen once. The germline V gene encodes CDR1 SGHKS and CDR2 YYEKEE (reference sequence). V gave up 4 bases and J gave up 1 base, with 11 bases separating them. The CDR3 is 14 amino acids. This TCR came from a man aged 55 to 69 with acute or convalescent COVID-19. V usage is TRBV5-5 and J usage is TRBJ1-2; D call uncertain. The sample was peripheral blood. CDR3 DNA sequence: TGTGCCAGCAGCCCAGGAGGCAATAACTATGGCTACACCTTC. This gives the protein CASSPGGNNYGYTF.